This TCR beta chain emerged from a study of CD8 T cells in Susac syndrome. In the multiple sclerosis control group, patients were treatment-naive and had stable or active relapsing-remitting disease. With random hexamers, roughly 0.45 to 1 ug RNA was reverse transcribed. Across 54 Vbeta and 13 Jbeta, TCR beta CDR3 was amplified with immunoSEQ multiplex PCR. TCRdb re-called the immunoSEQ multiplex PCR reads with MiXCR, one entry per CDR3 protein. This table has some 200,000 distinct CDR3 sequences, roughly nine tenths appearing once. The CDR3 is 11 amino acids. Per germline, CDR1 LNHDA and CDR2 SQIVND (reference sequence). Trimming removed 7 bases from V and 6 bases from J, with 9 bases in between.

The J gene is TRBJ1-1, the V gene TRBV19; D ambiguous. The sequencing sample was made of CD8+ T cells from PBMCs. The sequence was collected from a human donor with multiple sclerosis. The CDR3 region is CASNVGSEAFF. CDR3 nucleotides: TGTGCCAGTAATGTCGGATCTGAAGCTTTCTTT.